The present TCR beta chain was sequenced within a study of beta chain features in type 1 diabetes. Study conclusions and caveats: When Type 1 diabetes patients were examined, their TCRB CDR3s proved moderately but significantly shorter in all four CD4+ subsets. Patients with type 1 diabetes carried fewer insertions and had more deletions at their VDJ junctions.

Comments on this clone: Its antigen is still unknown.

The collection from each donor was one heparinised blood draw averaging roughly 100 mL. The V gene's germline CDR1 is MDHEN and CDR2 SYDVKM. CDR3 length equals 15 residues. Trimming stripped 8 bases from V and 1 base from J, with 15 bases between. What was sequenced were expressed TCRB transcripts, since all of the isolated RNA had been reverse transcribed. Sequenced by immunoSEQ multiplex PCR; TCRdb stores in-frame clones only, minus some. Of 400,000 or so clones in the sample, about 10% were seen once. The sample was central memory CD4+ T cells from blood. The clonotype was recovered from a man aged 25 to 45 with type 1 diabetes. The chain recombines TRBV28 with TRBJ1-3, with a tentative D call TRBD1 (6 bases). The CDR3 reads CASEGGAGSGNTIYF. CDR3 DNA sequence: TGTGCCAGCGAGGGGGGGGCCGGTTCTGGAAACACCATATATTTT. Using reference TRBV28 and TRBJ1-3 for the parts outside the CDR3, the full variable domain is DVKVTQSSRYLVKRTGEKVFLECVQDMDHENMFWYRQDPGLGLRLIYFSYDVKMKEKGDIPEGYSVSREKKERFSLILESASTNQTSMYLCASEGGAGSGNTIYFGEGSWLTVV.